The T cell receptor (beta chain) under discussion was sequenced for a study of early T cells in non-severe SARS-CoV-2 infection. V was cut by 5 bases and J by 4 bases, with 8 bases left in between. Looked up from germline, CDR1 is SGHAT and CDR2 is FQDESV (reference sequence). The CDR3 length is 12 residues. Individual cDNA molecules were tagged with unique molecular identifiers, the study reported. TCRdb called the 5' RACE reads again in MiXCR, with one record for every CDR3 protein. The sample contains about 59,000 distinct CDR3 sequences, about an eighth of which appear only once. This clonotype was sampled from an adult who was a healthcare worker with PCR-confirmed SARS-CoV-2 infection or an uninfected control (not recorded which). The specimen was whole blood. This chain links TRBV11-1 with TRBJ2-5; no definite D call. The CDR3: CASSASGETQYF. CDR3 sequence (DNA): TGTGCCAGCAGCGCCAGTGGAGAGACCCAGTACTTC. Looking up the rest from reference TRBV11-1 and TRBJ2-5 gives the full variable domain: EAEVAQSPRYKITEKSQAVAFWCDPISGHATLYWYRQILGQGPELLVQFQDESVVDDSQLPKDRFSAERLKGVDSTLKIQPAELGDSAMYLCASSASGETQYFGPGTRLLVL.